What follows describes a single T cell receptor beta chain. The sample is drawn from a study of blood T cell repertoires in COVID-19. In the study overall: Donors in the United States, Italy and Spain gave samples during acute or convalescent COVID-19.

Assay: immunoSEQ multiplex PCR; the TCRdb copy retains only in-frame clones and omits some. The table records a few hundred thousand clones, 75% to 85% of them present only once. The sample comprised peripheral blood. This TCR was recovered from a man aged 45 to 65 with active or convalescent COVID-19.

The CDR3 DNA reads TGCGCCAGCAGCTTGGATGACAGGGTCGATGAGCAGTTCTTC. Protein: CASSLDDRVDEQFF. This sequence joins TRBV5-1 and TRBJ2-1; 7 bases are a match to TRBD1. Germline V gene data show CDR1 as SGHRS and CDR2 as YFSETQ. J gave up 8 bases and V 0 bases, and 5 bases lay outside the gene matches. The CDR3 has 14 residues.